Listed here is a single TCR beta chain. The data derive from a study of blood T cell repertoires in COVID-19. Study details: Acute-phase and convalescent COVID-19 samples originated in the United States, Italy and Spain. PBMCs, B-cell-depleted T cells, or T cells provided the cDNA or gDNA that made up the material.

As handled by the study authors: Reference gene primer amplification gave nucleated cell count estimates. Profiled with immunoSEQ multiplex PCR; TCRdb holds only in-frame clones, not every one. Clone size and the V and J calls come from that table; the DNA yielded D and trimming. Of approximately 130,000 clones in the sample, about 84% were seen once. This CDR3 is 17 amino acids long. CDR1 and CDR2 from the germline V gene are SGDLS and YYNGEE. After removal of 3 bases from V and 4 bases from J, the junction contained 9 bases not matched to a gene. This chain connects TRBV9 to TRBJ2-6; TRBD1 aligns across 8 bases. The TCR comes from a man in his sixties with acute or convalescent COVID-19. Sequencing was performed on peripheral blood. The CDR3 loop is CASSGQGIISGANVLTF. As DNA, the CDR3 is TGTGCCAGCAGCGGACAGGGGATAATCTCCGGGGCCAACGTCCTGACTTTC.